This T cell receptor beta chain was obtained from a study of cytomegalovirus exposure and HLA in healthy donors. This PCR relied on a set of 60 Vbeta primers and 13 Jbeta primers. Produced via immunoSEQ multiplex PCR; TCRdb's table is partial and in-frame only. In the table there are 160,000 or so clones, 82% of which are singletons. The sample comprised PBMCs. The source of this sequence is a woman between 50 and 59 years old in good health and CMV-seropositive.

The CDR3 is CATSREMPGLNFPTDTQYF. Here the CDR3 DNA reads TGTGCCACCAGCAGAGAGATGCCGGGACTGAATTTCCCCACAGATACGCAGTATTTT. J is TRBJ2-3 and V is TRBV15; D may be TRBD2 (6 bases). Trimming cost V 0 bases and J 2 bases, with 21 bases left between them. The CDR3 extends over 19 amino acids. Germline loops: CDR1 LNHNV, CDR2 YYDKDF (reference sequence).